This passage covers 27 T cell receptor beta chains from one sample sequenced in a study of shared clonotypes between healthy human individuals. The data were produced by immunoSEQ multiplex PCR, yet TCRdb's version contains in-frame clones alone and is incomplete. This sample carries roughly 2.4 million clones, more than 90% of them seen once, and the ten largest clones take 0.13%. Material: naive CD4+ T cells sorted from blood. As to subset: CD45RA+ positively selected. The receptors come from a man aged 18 to 30 in good health.

The table lists this clone with a count of one. This sequence joins TRBV7-2 and TRBJ1-1; D possibly corresponds to TRBD1 (5 bases). V lost 6 bases to trimming and J lost 1 base, with 15 bases between them. This CDR3 has 15 amino acids. The germline V gene encodes CDR1 SGHTA and CDR2 FQGNSA. CDR3 coding DNA: TGTGCCAGCAGTAGTATCATGGGGGGGAACACTGAAGCTTTCTTT. As protein: CASSSIMGGNTEAFF.

The chain recombines TRBV19 with TRBJ2-1; 9 bases match TRBD2. The CDR3 runs 12 residues. Trimming took 5 bases from V and 13 from J; bases not matched to a gene: 6. Germline V gene lookup returns CDR1 LNHDA and CDR2 SQIVND (reference sequence). The CDR3 DNA reads as TGTGCCAGTAGTGAGGCGGGGGGGCCTCAGTTCTTC. Residues: CASSEAGGPQFF.

The CDR3, as DNA: TGCGCCAGCAGCTTCCGGGACAGGAGGAACATTCAGTACTTC. Translation: CASSFRDRRNIQYF. This chain connects TRBV5-1 to TRBJ2-4; 8 positions agree with TRBD1. The CDR3 runs 14 residues. With V trimmed by 2 bases and J by 7 bases, 5 bases remained unmatched. Germline CDR1 SGHRS, CDR2 YFSETQ. Full variable domain (missing parts from reference TRBV5-1 and TRBJ2-4): KAGVTQTPRYLIKTRGQQVTLSCSPISGHRSVSWYQQTPGQGLQFLFEYFSETQRNKGNFPGRFSGRQFSNSRSEMNVSTLELGDSALYLCASSFRDRRNIQYFGAGTRLSVL.

V usage is TRBV19 and J usage is TRBJ1-1; a weak D match, TRBD1 (5 bases). The germline CDR1 and CDR2 sequences are LNHDA and SQIVND (reference sequence). Deletions cut 6 bases from V and 0 bases from J, with 17 bases between. The CDR3 is made up of 16 amino acids. The CDR3 protein is CASSPTAYLMNTEAFF. For the CDR3, the DNA is TGTGCCAGTAGCCCGACAGCCTATCTTATGAACACTGAAGCTTTCTTT.

V is TRBV19 and J is TRBJ2-7, with 10 bases aligning to TRBD2. This CDR3 spans 15 amino acids. V dropped 0 bases and J dropped 6; count of bases not matched to a gene: 5. The germline gives CDR1 LNHDA, CDR2 SQIVND (reference sequence). CDR3 coding DNA: TGTGCCAGTAGTATAGATCAAGGGACTAGCGCCGAGCAGTACTTC. This sequence encodes CASSIDQGTSAEQYF.

DNA of the CDR3: TGTGCCAGCAGTGGACAGGGAGGGGAATATGGAAACACCATATATTTT. This gives the protein CASSGQGGEYGNTIYF. The rearrangement joins TRBV2 to TRBJ1-3; 7 bases match TRBD1. Germline trimming cut 4 bases from V and 3 bases from J; bases unmatched to any gene: 9. This CDR3 has 16 residues. Germline V gene lookup returns CDR1 SNHLY and CDR2 FYNNEI.

This rearrangement joins TRBV6-5 to TRBJ2-7; 10 bases are shared with TRBD1. The CDR3 has 15 amino acids. The junction had 11 bases not matched to a gene; V was cut back by 5 bases and J by 7 bases. Looked up from germline, CDR1 is MNHEY and CDR2 is SVGAGI. The CDR3 sequence is CASSPGTGVPGEQYF. CDR3 in DNA: TGTGCCAGCAGTCCCGGGACAGGGGTCCCGGGGGAGCAGTACTTC.

The chain combines TRBV7-2 with TRBJ1-5; possibly TRBD1 for D (6 bases). V lost 7 bases to trimming and J lost 11 bases, with 21 bases between them. Germline lookup yields CDR1 SGHTA and CDR2 FQGNSA. The length of the CDR3 is 14 residues. The CDR3 reads CASTERGRGGAQHF. For the CDR3, the DNA is TGTGCCAGCACCGAGCGGGGGCGCGGGGGGGCCCAGCATTTT.

The chain carries TRBV10-3 and TRBJ1-2, with D possibly TRBD1 on 6 matching bases. CDR1 is ENHRY and CDR2 is SYGVKD in the germline V gene. This CDR3 contains 14 residues. V shed 10 bases and J shed 1 base, with 16 bases lying between them. The CDR3 reads CATNLGASNYGYTF. The CDR3 region has the DNA TGTGCCACAAATTTGGGGGCCAGTAACTATGGCTACACCTTC.

J is TRBJ2-7 and V is TRBV11-3, with D possibly TRBD1 on 5 matching bases. The CDR3 runs to 15 residues. The V gene's germline CDR1 is SGHNT and CDR2 YENEEA. V was cut by 5 bases and J by 0 bases, with 14 bases left in between. The chain's CDR3 is CASSPAGPSSYEQYF. The DNA for the CDR3 is TGTGCCAGCAGCCCGGCAGGGCCCTCCTCCTACGAGCAGTACTTC.

The rearrangement joins TRBV28 to TRBJ2-7; possibly TRBD1 or TRBD2 for D (5 bases each). Germline V gene data show CDR1 as MDHEN and CDR2 as SYDVKM. Trimming cost V 5 bases and J 4 bases, with 12 bases left between them. This CDR3 contains 13 residues. Here the CDR3 reads CASSPGATYEQYF. For the CDR3, the DNA is TGTGCCAGCAGTCCCGGGGCGACGTACGAGCAGTACTTC.

J is TRBJ2-1 and V is TRBV9; D gene uncertain. Germline CDR1 reads SGDLS; CDR2 reads YYNGEE. The CDR3 has 14 amino acids. V gave up 0 bases and J gave up 5 bases, with 9 bases separating them. CDR3 DNA: TGTGCCAGCAGCGTAGTCCCCGGAGACAATGAGCAGTTCTTC. It translates to CASSVVPGDNEQFF.

The chain recombines TRBV27 with TRBJ2-7; the D is unclear. There are 13 residues in the CDR3. CDR1 and CDR2 (germline): MNHEY, SMNVEV (reference sequence). V was shortened by 3 bases and J by 3 bases, with 9 bases between the two germline ends. CDR3 residues: CASSFGTRYEQYF. The CDR3 DNA follows: TGTGCCAGCAGTTTCGGCACCCGCTACGAGCAGTACTTC.

The V gene is TRBV7-9, the J gene TRBJ2-3; 14 bases are a match to TRBD2. The germline CDR1 and CDR2 sequences are SEHNR and FQNEAQ (reference sequence). J was trimmed by 3 bases and V by 2 bases; bases with no gene match: 10. The CDR3 length is 19 residues. CDR3 DNA sequence: TGTGCCAGCAGCTTATACACCGGGACTAGCGGGAGATATACAGATACGCAGTATTTT. This codes for CASSLYTGTSGRYTDTQYF.

The genes are TRBV5-6 and TRBJ1-5; D may be TRBD1 (6 bases). With 5 bases removed from V and 5 bases from J, the gap between germline ends came to 26 bases. Germline-derived CDR1 and CDR2 are SGHDT and YYEEEE. This CDR3 has 18 amino acids. As DNA, the CDR3 is TGTGCCAGCAGTCGGGACAATCTTCTATTAACGGGCGATCAGCCCCAGCATTTT. This translates into CASSRDNLLLTGDQPQHF.

This chain connects TRBV7-2 to TRBJ1-6, with 7 positions matching TRBD1. The CDR3 sequence is 15 residues long. Germline CDR1 reads SGHTA; CDR2 reads FQGNSA. V was pared by 4 bases and J by 1 base, with 1 base of the junction left unmatched. In DNA form, the CDR3 reads TGTGCCAGCAGCTCAGGGGGTTCCTATAATTCACCCCTCCACTTT. It encodes CASSSGGSYNSPLHF.

The rearrangement joins TRBV28 to TRBJ1-5; 7 bases are a match to TRBD1. CDR3 length: 15 amino acids. The V and J ends lost 6 bases and 3 bases, in that order; junction bases with no gene match: 8. Germline-derived CDR1 and CDR2 are MDHEN and SYDVKM. The CDR3 loop reads CASSPRDRPNQPQHF. CDR3 nucleotides: TGTGCCAGCAGCCCCCGGGACAGACCCAATCAGCCCCAGCATTTT.

This clone has a single count. J is TRBJ2-1 and V is TRBV6-6, with 11 bases fitting TRBD1. The length of the CDR3 is 15 residues. The junction had 11 bases not matched to a gene; V was cut back by 6 bases and J by 10 bases. Germline CDR1 reads MNHNY; CDR2 reads SVGAGI (reference sequence). CDR3 amino acids: CASRPGTGGRVEQFF. The CDR3 nucleotides read TGTGCCAGCAGACCCGGGACAGGGGGTCGCGTGGAGCAGTTCTTC.

The chain recombines TRBV6-1 with TRBJ2-5; 10 nucleotides match TRBD2. The CDR3 runs 18 residues. CDR1 is MNHNS, CDR2 SASEGT, per germline. Trimming took 1 base from V and 4 from J; bases not matched to a gene: 12. The chain's CDR3 is CASSEGGSSGTSVETQYF. CDR3 DNA sequence: TGTGCCAGCAGTGAAGGGGGAAGCTCCGGGACTAGCGTAGAGACCCAGTACTTC.

This chain uses TRBV28 with TRBJ1-1; no clear D. The CDR3 runs 14 residues. The V gene lost 2 bases and the J gene lost 3 bases, with 10 bases spanning the gap. Per germline, CDR1 MDHEN and CDR2 SYDVKM. The CDR3 DNA follows: TGTGCCAGCAGTTTAATCGGCCTAGACACTGAAGCTTTCTTT. Translated, it gives CASSLIGLDTEAFF.

This sequence joins TRBV5-4 and TRBJ2-1, with 9 bases aligning to TRBD2. This CDR3 has 15 amino acids. Germline V gene sequence: CDR1 SGHNT, CDR2 YYREEE (reference sequence). V dropped 4 bases and J dropped 6; count of bases not matched to a gene: 8. The CDR3 region is CASSQTGTSPNEQFF. CDR3 in DNA: TGTGCCAGCAGCCAGACCGGGACTAGCCCCAATGAGCAGTTCTTC.

The gene calls are TRBV30 and TRBJ1-2; D unclear. Looked up from germline, CDR1 is GTSNPN and CDR2 is SVGIG (reference sequence). The CDR3 is 13 amino acids. Trimming shortened V by 3 bases and J by 8 bases, and 16 bases separated the two germline ends. CDR3 residues: CAWSPGSGRGYTF. CDR3 nucleotides: TGTGCCTGGAGCCCCGGCAGCGGTCGCGGCTACACCTTC.

This chain links TRBV19 with TRBJ1-1; D is uncertain. Germline values: CDR1 LNHDA, CDR2 SQIVND (reference sequence). V lost 7 bases, J lost 0 bases, and 3 bases lay in between. The CDR3 is made up of 11 amino acids. CDR3 residues: CASILNTEAFF. CDR3 DNA: TGTGCCAGTATTTTGAACACTGAAGCTTTCTTT. The complete variable domain, with remaining parts taken from reference TRBV19 and TRBJ1-1, reads DGGITQSPKYLFRKEGQNVTLSCEQNLNHDAMYWYRQDPGQGLRLIYYSQIVNDFQKGDIAEGYSVSREKKESFPLTVTSAQKNPTAFYLCASILNTEAFFGQGTRLTVV.

V is TRBV2 and J is TRBJ2-3, with 16 bases matching TRBD2. This CDR3 has 14 residues. Germline-derived CDR1 and CDR2 are SNHLY and FYNNEI. The V segment lost 6 bases and the J segment 10 bases; nucleotides outside the gene matches: 4. The chain's CDR3 is CASRGLAGGLAQYF. The DNA of the CDR3 is TGTGCCAGCAGGGGACTAGCGGGGGGGCTGGCGCAGTATTTT.

This sequence joins TRBV4-1 and TRBJ2-5; D remains unclear. This CDR3 is 15 amino acids long. V was clipped by 9 bases and J by 5 bases, with 22 bases between them. The V gene's germline CDR1 is MGHRA and CDR2 YSYEKL. The CDR3 loop is CASMAAYTTRETQYF. In DNA form, the CDR3 reads TGCGCCAGTATGGCGGCGTACACTACAAGGGAGACCCAGTACTTC.

V gene TRBV25-1 combines with J gene TRBJ2-5, with a possible D match to TRBD2 (6 bases). Per germline, CDR1 MGHDK and CDR2 SYGVNS. V was clipped by 6 bases and J by 4 bases, with 18 bases between them. This CDR3 is built from 15 residues. This CDR3 reads CASSTPGEVAETQYF. For the CDR3, the DNA is TGTGCCAGCAGCACCCCCGGGGAGGTGGCAGAGACCCAGTACTTC.

For this clone: This specimen includes other DNA sequences encoding the same CDR3. The chain links TRBV9 to TRBJ2-2, with 7 bases identical to TRBD2. CDR1 and CDR2 from the germline V gene are SGDLS and YYNGEE. This CDR3 has 15 amino acids. Trimming took 5 bases from V and 0 from J; bases not matched to a gene: 4. CDR3 coding DNA: TGTGCCAGCAGATTAGCGGGCACGAACACCGGGGAGCTGTTTTTT. Encoded protein: CASRLAGTNTGELFF.